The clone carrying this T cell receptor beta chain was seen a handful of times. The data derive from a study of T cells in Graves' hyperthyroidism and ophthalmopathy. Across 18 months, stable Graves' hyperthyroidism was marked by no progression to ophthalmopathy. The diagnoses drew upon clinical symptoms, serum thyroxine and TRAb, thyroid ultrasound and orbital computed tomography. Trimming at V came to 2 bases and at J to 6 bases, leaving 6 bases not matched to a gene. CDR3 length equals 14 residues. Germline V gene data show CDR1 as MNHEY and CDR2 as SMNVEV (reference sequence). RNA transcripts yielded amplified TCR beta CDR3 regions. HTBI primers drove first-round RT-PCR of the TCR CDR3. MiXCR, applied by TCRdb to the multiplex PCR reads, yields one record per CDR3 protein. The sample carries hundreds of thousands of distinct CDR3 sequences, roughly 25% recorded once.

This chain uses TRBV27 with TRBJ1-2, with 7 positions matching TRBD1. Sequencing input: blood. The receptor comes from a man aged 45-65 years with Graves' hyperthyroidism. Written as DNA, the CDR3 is TGTGCCAGCAGTTTACGTCCGGGACAGAATGGCTACACCTTC. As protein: CASSLRPGQNGYTF.